One sample yielded the 20 T cell receptor beta chains listed below, sequenced in a study of beta chain features in type 1 diabetes. Regarding the study as a whole: A moderate, significant TCRB CDR3 shortening appeared in type 1 diabetes across four CD4+ subsets.

Expressed TCRB transcripts were sequenced because the isolated RNA had all been reverse transcribed beforehand. Only in-frame clones appear in the TCRdb table, and some are missing; sequencing was by immunoSEQ multiplex PCR. The sample records 300,000 to 350,000 clones, about 13% being singletons. For these receptors, no antigen is known. Material for sequencing was naive CD4+ T cells from blood. The receptors originated from a woman younger than 30 with type 1 diabetes.

This clone was counted only a few times. In the same sample, other DNA sequences code for this CDR3. The chain uses TRBV18 and TRBJ2-1, with D perhaps matching TRBD1 (6 bases). The V end lost 2 bases, the J end lost 3 bases, and 8 bases lay between the germline ends. The CDR3 is 14 residues long. The germline V gene encodes CDR1 KGHSH and CDR2 LQKENI. Here the CDR3 DNA reads TGTGCCAGCTCACCAAACAGGGACTACAATGAGCAGTTCTTC. Protein: CASSPNRDYNEQFF.

The V call is TRBV6-6, the J call TRBJ2-3, with 9 bases identical to TRBD2. V lost 11 bases and J lost 15; bases outside the gene matches: 24. The CDR3 has 15 amino acids. The germline CDR1 and CDR2 sequences are MNHNY and SVGAGI (reference sequence). The CDR3 spells CASAGGPTDMVGAYF. DNA of the CDR3: TGTGCCTCGGCGGGAGGGCCCACAGATATGGTGGGCGCCTATTTT.

This clone was seen repeatedly, ten times or more. The genes are TRBV28 and TRBJ2-5; D is unresolved. The V and J ends lost 3 bases and 5 bases respectively, with 10 bases between them. This CDR3 is 13 amino acids long. CDR1 and CDR2 (germline): MDHEN, SYDVKM. DNA for the CDR3: TGTGCCAGCAGTTTGTACCGTCGGGAGACCCAGTACTTC. Translated: CASSLYRRETQYF.

In this sample, this clone turned up a few times. The rearrangement joins TRBV30 to TRBJ1-4, with a tentative D call TRBD1 (5 bases). This CDR3 is 16 amino acids long. Germline values: CDR1 GTSNPN, CDR2 SVGIG (reference sequence). Between the trimmed V and J ends, which lost 1 base and 4 bases, there was a span of 16 bases. DNA for the CDR3: TGTGCCTGGAGTGAAGAGGTGGGGCACTTTAATGAAAAACTGTTTTTT. Translated, it gives CAWSEEVGHFNEKLFF.

This clone was seen more than once but under ten times. V is TRBV7-2 and J is TRBJ1-5; 9 nucleotides agree with TRBD1. Germline values: CDR1 SGHTA, CDR2 FQGNSA. This CDR3 region has 15 residues. The V segment lost 1 base and the J segment 6 bases; nucleotides outside the gene matches: 4. CDR3: CASSLDYRGLQPQHF. Written as DNA, the CDR3 is TGTGCCAGCAGCTTAGATTACAGGGGGCTTCAGCCCCAGCATTTT.

The rearrangement uses TRBV30 and TRBJ1-5; weak D call: TRBD1 (5 bases). Germline V gene data show CDR1 as GTSNPN and CDR2 as SVGIG (reference sequence). Trimming stripped 1 base from V and 2 bases from J, with 12 bases between. The length of the CDR3 is 15 residues. DNA for the CDR3: TGTGCCTGGAGTGAGCGATCGGGGGGCAATCAGCCCCAGCATTTT. Protein product: CAWSERSGGNQPQHF.

The chain couples TRBV2 to TRBJ2-1; 10 bases map to TRBD2. CDR1 is SNHLY and CDR2 is FYNNEI in the germline V gene. The CDR3 is made up of 12 amino acids. Trimming at V came to 6 bases and at J to 12 bases, leaving 5 bases not matched to a gene. CDR3 bases: TGTGCCAGCAGGCAATCTAGCGGGAGGCAGTTCTTC. Its protein product is CASRQSSGRQFF. The entire variable domain, with the rest obtained from reference TRBV2 and TRBJ2-1, is as follows: EPEVTQTPSHQVTQMGQEVILRCVPISNHLYFYWYRQILGQKVEFLVSFYNNEISEKSEIFDDQFSVERPDGSNFTLKIRSTKLEDSAMYFCASRQSSGRQFFGPGTRLTVL.

This clone has more than one count but fewer than ten. The J gene is TRBJ1-2, the V gene TRBV7-9; 10 bases are shared with TRBD1. V shed 5 bases and J 10 bases; nucleotides not matched to a gene: 16. The V gene's germline CDR1 is SEHNR and CDR2 FQNEAQ (reference sequence). The CDR3 runs to 16 residues. The CDR3 sequence: CASSPGTGDSLLDYTF. DNA for the CDR3: TGTGCCAGCAGCCCCGGGACAGGGGATTCCCTTTTAGACTACACCTTC.

The rearrangement joins TRBV30 to TRBJ1-2; perhaps TRBD1 as D (5 bases). Germline CDR1 GTSNPN, CDR2 SVGIG (reference sequence). This CDR3 spans 14 amino acids. The germline V and J ends were trimmed by 3 bases and 3 bases, with 14 bases remaining between them. CDR3 sequence reads: CAWRGAGWDYGYTF. The CDR3 DNA is TGTGCCTGGAGGGGCGCAGGGTGGGACTATGGCTACACCTTC.

This clone was seen only a few times. The V call is TRBV7-9, the J call TRBJ2-3; D call uncertain. The CDR3 consists of 13 residues. Germline V CDR1 and CDR2: SEHNR, FQNEAQ (reference sequence). Trimming removed 3 bases from V and 4 bases from J, with 8 bases in between. CDR3 protein: CASSFQVADTQYF. The CDR3 DNA reads TGTGCCAGCAGCTTCCAGGTTGCAGATACGCAGTATTTT.

A few counts support this clone. The gene calls are TRBV20-1 and TRBJ2-3, with D uncertain. Trimming removed 7 bases at V and 4 bases at J, with 9 bases between. Germline CDR1 and CDR2: DFQATT and SNEGSKA (reference sequence). The CDR3 contains 11 residues. The DNA of the CDR3 is TGCAGTGTTCCTAGGCCAGATACGCAGTATTTT. Encoded protein: CSVPRPDTQYF.

The sample holds a few counts of this clone. This chain uses TRBV30 with TRBJ1-1; D gene uncertain. The CDR3 length is 13 residues. V shed 3 bases and J shed 6 bases, with 14 bases lying between them. Germline lookup yields CDR1 GTSNPN and CDR2 SVGIG (reference sequence). The CDR3 DNA sequence: TGTGCCTGGAGCCCACCAGGCATGCCTGAAGCTTTCTTT. It translates to CAWSPPGMPEAFF.

This clone was seen a few times. This chain joins TRBV6-1 and TRBJ2-1, with D tentatively TRBD1 (5 bases). V lost 7 bases and J 0 bases, leaving 13 bases between the germline ends. CDR1 MNHNS and CDR2 SASEGT come from the germline V gene. The CDR3 has 15 residues. The CDR3 region has the DNA TGTGCCAGCAACCTTGGACACAGCTCCTACAATGAGCAGTTCTTC. Its translation is CASNLGHSSYNEQFF.

The rearrangement joins TRBV2 to TRBJ2-1, with a possible D match to TRBD2 (6 bases). Trimming left V 7 bases short and J 6 bases short, with 13 bases between. The CDR3 consists of 13 residues. Germline V gene data show CDR1 as SNHLY and CDR2 as FYNNEI. The DNA of the CDR3 is TGTGCCAGCAACTCCCTGGGGGGCAATGAGCAGTTCTTC. It yields the protein CASNSLGGNEQFF.

This clone turned up a few times. Other DNA sequences in this sample translate to the same CDR3. This chain uses TRBV18 with TRBJ2-3; D is uncertain. This CDR3 contains 14 residues. The germline CDR1 and CDR2 sequences are KGHSH and LQKENI. The V and J ends lost 3 bases and 0 bases respectively, with 7 bases between them. The CDR3 DNA sequence: TGTGCCAGCTCACCTGGGCAGAGCACAGATACGCAGTATTTT. Translation gives CASSPGQSTDTQYF.

The rearrangement joins TRBV6-5 to TRBJ2-5; D is possibly TRBD1 (5 bases). V was shortened by 5 bases and J by 1 base, with 14 bases between the two germline ends. The CDR3 totals 15 residues. Germline CDR1 MNHEY, CDR2 SVGAGI. The CDR3 sequence: CASSPSRTRQETQYF. CDR3 sequence (DNA): TGTGCCAGCAGTCCCTCACGGACACGCCAAGAGACCCAGTACTTC.

The V and J genes are TRBV7-9 and TRBJ2-2; the match to TRBD2 covers 8 bases. Germline V gives CDR1 SEHNR, CDR2 FQNEAQ (reference sequence). V lost 2 bases to trimming and J lost 6 bases; unmatched junction nucleotides: 5. CDR3 length: 15 residues. The CDR3 DNA follows: TGTGCCAGCAGCTTAATGGGACTAGATGCCGGGGAGCTGTTTTTT. Amino acids: CASSLMGLDAGELFF. The entire variable domain, with the rest obtained from reference TRBV7-9 and TRBJ2-2, is as follows: DTGVSQNPRHKITKRGQNVTFRCDPISEHNRLYWYRQTLGQGPEFLTYFQNEAQLEKSRLLSDRFSAERPKGSFSTLEIQRTEQGDSAMYLCASSLMGLDAGELFFGEGSRLTVL.

This clone was counted a few times. The rearrangement joins TRBV30 to TRBJ1-1; weak D call: TRBD1 (5 bases). With 1 base removed from V and 5 bases from J, the gap between germline ends came to 11 bases. Germline V gene sequence: CDR1 GTSNPN, CDR2 SVGIG (reference sequence). The CDR3 is 13 residues long. The CDR3 here is CAWSARVGTEAFF. CDR3 nucleotides: TGTGCCTGGAGTGCCAGGGTAGGGACTGAAGCTTTCTTT.

The chain employs TRBV28 and TRBJ2-5; D perhaps matches TRBD1 (5 bases). CDR3 length: 17 amino acids. Trimming left V 1 base short and J 1 base short, with 16 bases between. Germline loops: CDR1 MDHEN, CDR2 SYDVKM. Written as DNA, the CDR3 is TGTGCCAGCAGTTTATTGGTAGACAGCTTCTTCCAAGAGACCCAGTACTTC. The encoded protein is CASSLLVDSFFQETQYF.

This clone was picked up a small number of times. The chain couples TRBV29-1 to TRBJ1-1; 7 bases align to TRBD1. With V trimmed by 7 bases and J by 4 bases, 6 bases remained unmatched. The CDR3 length is 12 residues. CDR1 and CDR2 (germline): SQVTM, ANQGSEA. CDR3 amino acids: CSASTGFTEAFF. CDR3 nucleotide sequence: TGCAGCGCCTCGACAGGGTTCACTGAAGCTTTCTTT. The full variable domain, its missing parts supplied by reference TRBV29-1 and TRBJ1-1, is SAVISQKPSRDICQRGTSLTIQCQVDSQVTMMFWYRQQPGQSLTLIATANQGSEATYESGFVIDKFPISRPNLTFSTLTVSNMSPEDSSIYLCSASTGFTEAFFGQGTRLTVV.